The 10 T cell receptor beta chains in this list originate from one sample, sequenced in a study of blood T cell repertoires in COVID-19. Method: immunoSEQ multiplex PCR; TCRdb's copy keeps in-frame clones and lacks some. The sample lists 40,000 to 50,000 clones; about 86% were seen once. Sequencing was done on a sample of peripheral blood. All receptors derive from a man between 65 and 80 years old with acute or convalescent COVID-19.

The table lists this clone with many counts. The V gene is TRBV30, the J gene TRBJ2-2; a weak D match, TRBD1 (6 bases). The CDR3 length is 14 residues. CDR1 and CDR2 from the germline V gene are GTSNPN and SVGIG (reference sequence). Trimming took 2 bases from V and 4 from J, leaving 11 bases between them. For the CDR3, the DNA is TGTGCCTGGAGTTTGACAGGACCCACCGGGGAGCTGTTTTTT. This gives the protein CAWSLTGPTGELFF.

By share, this clone ranks as medium-sized. The chain recombines TRBV19 with TRBJ2-1; 9 bases match TRBD2. Trimming cost V 3 bases and J 8 bases; bases outside gene matches: 5. This CDR3 region has 14 residues. CDR1 is LNHDA and CDR2 is SQIVND in the germline V gene (reference sequence). The CDR3 DNA is TGTGCCAGTAGTATTAGCGGGAGTCTCTATGAGCAGTTCTTC. Amino acids: CASSISGSLYEQFF.

V usage is TRBV6-5 and J usage is TRBJ2-1; TRBD2 matches at 11 bases. V trimming: 4 bases; J trimming: 5 bases; junction bases outside the gene matches: 4. In germline, CDR1 is MNHEY, CDR2 SVGAGI. The CDR3 loop spans 15 amino acids. CDR3 loop: CASSLLAGVNNEQFF. CDR3 nucleotide sequence: TGTGCCAGCAGTTTACTAGCGGGGGTAAACAATGAGCAGTTCTTC.

The chain joins TRBV6-6 to TRBJ1-5, with D possibly TRBD1 on 6 matching bases. The V and J ends lost 5 bases and 8 bases respectively, with 22 bases between them. The CDR3 length is 16 residues. CDR1 is MNHNY and CDR2 is SVGAGI in the germline V gene (reference sequence). The CDR3 bases are TGTGCCAGCAGTACCTCCAAAGCAGGGGATGGGGAGCCCCAGCATTTT. Translating gives CASSTSKAGDGEPQHF.

This chain links TRBV6-2 or TRBV6-3 with TRBJ1-5, with D possibly TRBD1 on 6 matching bases. V dropped 2 bases and J dropped 5 bases, with 10 bases sitting between them. Germline CDR1 is MNHEY and CDR2 is SVGEGT. The CDR3 runs 14 residues. DNA of the CDR3: TGTGCCAGCAGTTACAAGTGGACAGATCAGCCCCAGCATTTT. This gives the protein CASSYKWTDQPQHF.

The chain recombines TRBV21-1 with TRBJ1-4. TRBV21-1 is deemed a pseudogene. CDR3 length: 14 residues. DNA for the CDR3: TGTGCCAGCAGCAAAGTCGGTTATAATGAAAAACTGTTTTTT. As protein: CASSKVGYNEKLFF.

The chain has TRBV7-9 and TRBJ2-7, with TRBD2 as a possible D gene (5 bases). CDR1 is SEHNR, CDR2 FQNEAQ, per germline (reference sequence). CDR3 length: 13 residues. V lost 7 bases and J 5 bases, leaving 15 bases between the germline ends. The CDR3 is CASTHTDSDEQYF. As DNA, the CDR3 is TGTGCCAGCACCCACACGGACTCAGACGAGCAGTACTTC.

The gene calls are TRBV7-7 and TRBJ2-3, with D perhaps matching TRBD2 (6 bases). CDR3 size: 13 residues. Trimming pared 5 bases from V and 4 bases from J, leaving 10 bases between. Germline CDR1 SSHAT, CDR2 FNYEAQ (reference sequence). The CDR3 coding sequence is TGTGCCAGCAGCAAGGGACTGTCAGATACGCAGTATTTT. Encoded protein: CASSKGLSDTQYF.

The V gene is TRBV7-8, the J gene TRBJ1-1; TRBD1 might be the D (5 bases). Germline CDR1 and CDR2: SGHVS and FQNEAQ. Trimming pared 1 base from V and 4 bases from J, leaving 7 bases between. The CDR3 totals 13 residues. The CDR3 DNA reads as TGTGCCAGCAGCTTAGGACAGCGCACTGAAGCTTTCTTT. Protein: CASSLGQRTEAFF.

In its sample, this clone was seen once. The chain recombines TRBV28 with TRBJ1-5, with no clear D. Germline-derived CDR1 and CDR2 are MDHEN and SYDVKM. V gave up 7 bases and J gave up 11 bases, with 15 bases separating them. The CDR3 loop spans 12 amino acids. The CDR3 DNA reads as TGTGCCAGCAACTCCGGAGGGCAGTCCCAGCATTTT. The encoded protein is CASNSGGQSQHF.